This TCR beta chain was recovered during a study of shared clonotypes between healthy human individuals. Method: immunoSEQ multiplex PCR; TCRdb's copy keeps in-frame clones and lacks some. The sample has about 1.5 million clones, roughly 98% seen once. This CDR3 comprises 16 residues. Germline CDR1 reads WNHNN; CDR2 reads SYGVQD (reference sequence). V was trimmed by 3 bases and J by 3 bases, leaving 14 bases between them. This TCR came from a young man in good health. The chain couples TRBV10-1 to TRBJ2-2; D ambiguous. The specimen sequenced was naive CD4+ T cells sorted from blood. Documented subset: CD45RA+ positively selected. DNA for the CDR3: TGCGCCAGCAGTGACCGGACCGCCCCGGACACCGGGGAGCTGTTTTTT. This codes for CASSDRTAPDTGELFF.